These 5 T cell receptor beta chains came from one sample sequenced in a study of cytomegalovirus exposure and HLA in healthy donors. PCR involved 60 Vbeta and 13 Jbeta primers. Only in-frame clones appear in the TCRdb table, and some are missing; sequencing was by immunoSEQ multiplex PCR. The repertoire includes about 160,000 clones, roughly 78% of them detected once, and 3.1% sits in the top ten. Sequenced sample: PBMCs. The origin of the receptors is a woman aged 40-49 years in good health and CMV-seronegative.

V and J are TRBV28 and TRBJ2-7; TRBD2 might be the D (5 bases). V was cut by 5 bases and J by 2 bases, with 16 bases left in between. Germline V gene data show CDR1 as MDHEN and CDR2 as SYDVKM. The CDR3 covers 15 residues. DNA of the CDR3: TGTGCCAGCAGTCCGGGTGTTTCCGGGGCCTACGAGCAGTACTTC. Translated, it gives CASSPGVSGAYEQYF.

The chain recombines TRBV2 with TRBJ1-1; D is uncertain. Deletions cut 3 bases from V and 2 bases from J, with 7 bases between. Germline V CDR1 and CDR2: SNHLY, FYNNEI. CDR3 length: 13 amino acids. The CDR3 sequence is CASSDKINTEAFF. In DNA, the CDR3 is TGTGCCAGCAGTGATAAAATTAACACTGAAGCTTTCTTT. Supplemented by reference TRBV2 and TRBJ1-1, the full variable domain reads EPEVTQTPSHQVTQMGQEVILRCVPISNHLYFYWYRQILGQKVEFLVSFYNNEISEKSEIFDDQFSVERPDGSNFTLKIRSTKLEDSAMYFCASSDKINTEAFFGQGTRLTVV.

The rearrangement links TRBV15 to TRBJ1-5, with 10 bases that match TRBD1. Germline CDR1 reads LNHNV; CDR2 reads YYDKDF (reference sequence). Trimming removed 3 bases from V and 1 base from J; junction bases left unmatched: 6. The CDR3 is made up of 17 amino acids. CDR3 DNA: TGTGCCACCAGCAGGACCCTGGGACAGGGGAGCAATCAGCCCCAGCATTTT. It encodes CATSRTLGQGSNQPQHF.

The rearrangement uses TRBV6-5 and TRBJ1-6; 9 bases line up with TRBD1. V trimming: 6 bases; J trimming: 8 bases; junction bases outside the gene matches: 2. CDR3 length: 13 amino acids. The germline CDR1 and CDR2 sequences are MNHEY and SVGAGI. The CDR3 nucleotides are TGTGCCAGCAGCCGGACAGGGGATTCACCCCTCCACTTT. Protein product: CASSRTGDSPLHF.

The rearrangement joins TRBV7-9 to TRBJ2-5, with 9 nucleotides matching TRBD1. The germline CDR1 and CDR2 sequences are SEHNR and FQNEAQ (reference sequence). The junction had 11 bases not matched to a gene; V was cut back by 4 bases and J by 5 bases. The CDR3 is 16 residues long. CDR3 DNA sequence: TGTGCCAGCAGCTCCTCGACAGGGGGTATGATGGAGACCCAGTACTTC. This sequence encodes CASSSSTGGMMETQYF.